This is a list of T cell receptor beta chains from one sample in a study of blood T cell repertoires in COVID-19. The assay was immunoSEQ multiplex PCR, and TCRdb's table has in-frame clones only and misses some. This table holds 120,000 or so clones, roughly 80% found once. Sequencing was done on a sample of peripheral blood. These receptors all come from a man aged 65 to 79 with acute or convalescent COVID-19. The CDR3 runs from the conserved cysteine through the conserved F or W. A clone size is listed for some rows: how often the clone was seen (once, few, many), or a class if it is expanded.

once 14 TRBV20-1 CSASFPGAPSEQYF
. 13 TRBV19 CASMSLSGNTIYF
. 15 TRBV18 CASSPGTSGGETQYF
. 13 TRBV15 CATSKGGNTEAFF
. 13 TRBV18 CASSPLLRDTQYF
once 15 TRBV28 CASPSTGGLDTEAFF
once 17 TRBV5-1 CASSFPAGASSTDTQYF
. 17 TRBV6-2/TRBV6-3 CASSYGLGLAGGREQFF
. 13 TRBV11-2 CASSRGGLTEAFF
. 14 TRBV5-5 CASSLRQGNTEAFF
. 12 TRBV7-9 CASSFEDRGAFF
few 15 TRBV19 CASSAPGHPYTEAFF
. 14 TRBV5-4 CASSQGGQNYGYTF
. 14 TRBV6-5 CASSRTSGTDTQYF
. 16 TRBV2 CASSPGQVGWGQPQHF
. 15 TRBV12-5 CASGLVIGANTEAFF
. 13 TRBV28 CLAQDRGLRGYTF
. 15 TRBV5-1 CASSLGAGTSYGYTF
. 11 TRBV12-3/TRBV12-4 CASTGQYGYTF
. 12 TRBV30 CAWTGSTDTQYF
few 15 TRBV19 CASSYLQGTGGELFF
. 17 TRBV19 CASSGGLAGTSTDTQYF
once 15 TRBV6-1 CASSEATFSGNTIYF
. 18 TRBV5-1 CASSLEVAGGRGYNEQFF
. 14 TRBV2 CASSEEQGGNEQFF
. 14 TRBV10-3 CAIRKGQDSQPQHF
once 15 TRBV28 CASSSPGQGVAKLFF
. 14 TRBV9 CASRQGSNTGELFF